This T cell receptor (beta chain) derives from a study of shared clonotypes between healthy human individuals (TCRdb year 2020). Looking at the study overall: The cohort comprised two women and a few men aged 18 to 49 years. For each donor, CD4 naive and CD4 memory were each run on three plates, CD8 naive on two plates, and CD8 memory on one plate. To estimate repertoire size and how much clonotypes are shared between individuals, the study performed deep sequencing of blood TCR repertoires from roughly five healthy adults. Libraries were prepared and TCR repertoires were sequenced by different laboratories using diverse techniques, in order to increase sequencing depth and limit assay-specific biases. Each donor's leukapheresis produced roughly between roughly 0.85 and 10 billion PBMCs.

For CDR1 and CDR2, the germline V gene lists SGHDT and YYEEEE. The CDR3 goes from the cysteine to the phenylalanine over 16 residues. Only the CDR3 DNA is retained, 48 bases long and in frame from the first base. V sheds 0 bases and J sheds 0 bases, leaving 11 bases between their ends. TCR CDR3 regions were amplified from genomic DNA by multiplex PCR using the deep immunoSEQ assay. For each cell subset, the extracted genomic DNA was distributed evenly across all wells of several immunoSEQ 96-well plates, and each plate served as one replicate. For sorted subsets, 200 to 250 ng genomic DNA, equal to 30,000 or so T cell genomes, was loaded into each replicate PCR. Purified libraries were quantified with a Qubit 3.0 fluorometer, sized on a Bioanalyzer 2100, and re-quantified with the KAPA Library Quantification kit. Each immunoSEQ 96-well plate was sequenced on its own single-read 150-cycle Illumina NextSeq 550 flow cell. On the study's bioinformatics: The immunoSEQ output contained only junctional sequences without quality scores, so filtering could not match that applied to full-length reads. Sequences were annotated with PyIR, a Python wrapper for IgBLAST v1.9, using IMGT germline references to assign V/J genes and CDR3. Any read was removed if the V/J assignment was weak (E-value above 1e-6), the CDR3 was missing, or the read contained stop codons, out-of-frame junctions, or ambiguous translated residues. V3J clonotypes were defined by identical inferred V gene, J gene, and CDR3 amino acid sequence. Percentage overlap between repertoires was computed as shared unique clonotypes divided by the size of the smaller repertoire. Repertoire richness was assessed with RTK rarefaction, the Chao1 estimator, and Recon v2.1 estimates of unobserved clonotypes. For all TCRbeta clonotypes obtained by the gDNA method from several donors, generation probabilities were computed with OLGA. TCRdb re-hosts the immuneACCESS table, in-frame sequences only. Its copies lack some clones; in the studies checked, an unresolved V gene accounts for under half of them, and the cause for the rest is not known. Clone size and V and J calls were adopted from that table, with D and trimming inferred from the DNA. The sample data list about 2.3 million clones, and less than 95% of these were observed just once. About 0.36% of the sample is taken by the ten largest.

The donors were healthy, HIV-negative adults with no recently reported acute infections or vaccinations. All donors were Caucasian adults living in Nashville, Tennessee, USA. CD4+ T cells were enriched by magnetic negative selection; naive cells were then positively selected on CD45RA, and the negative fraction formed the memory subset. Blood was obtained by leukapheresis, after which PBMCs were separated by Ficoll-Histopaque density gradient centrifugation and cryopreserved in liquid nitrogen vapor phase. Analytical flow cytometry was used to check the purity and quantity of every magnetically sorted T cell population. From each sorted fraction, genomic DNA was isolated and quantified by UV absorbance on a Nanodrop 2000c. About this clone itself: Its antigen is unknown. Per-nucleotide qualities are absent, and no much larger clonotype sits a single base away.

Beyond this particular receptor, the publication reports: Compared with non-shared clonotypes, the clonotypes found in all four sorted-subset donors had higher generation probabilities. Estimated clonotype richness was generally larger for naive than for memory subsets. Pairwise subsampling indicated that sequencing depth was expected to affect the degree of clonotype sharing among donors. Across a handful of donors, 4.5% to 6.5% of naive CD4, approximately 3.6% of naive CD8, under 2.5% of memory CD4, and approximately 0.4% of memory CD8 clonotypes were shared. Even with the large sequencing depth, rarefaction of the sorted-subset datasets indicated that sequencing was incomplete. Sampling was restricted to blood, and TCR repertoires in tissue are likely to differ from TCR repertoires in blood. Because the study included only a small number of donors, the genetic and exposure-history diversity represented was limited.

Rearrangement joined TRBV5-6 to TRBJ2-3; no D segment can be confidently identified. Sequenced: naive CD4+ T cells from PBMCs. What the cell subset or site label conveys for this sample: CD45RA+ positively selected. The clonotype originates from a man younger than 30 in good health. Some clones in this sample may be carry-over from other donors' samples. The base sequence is TGTGCCAGCAGCTTGGGCCTCGGCCTGAGCACAGATACGCAGTATTTT. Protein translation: CASSLGLGLSTDTQYF.